This T cell receptor (beta chain) was documented in a study of cytomegalovirus exposure and HLA in healthy donors. Overall study results and limits: Sequencing probably produced one cluster of sequence variants that were highly shared. In vitro assays verified that a few CMV-associated chains recognized CMV antigens specifically.

Notes on this clone: The antigen is undetermined.

Primers: 60 Vbeta forward and 13 Jbeta reverse. Assay: immunoSEQ multiplex PCR; the TCRdb copy retains only in-frame clones and omits some. The table lists 50,000 to 55,000 clones, around 85% of them singletons. The CDR3 covers 16 residues. Germline lookup yields CDR1 LNHNV and CDR2 YYDKDF (reference sequence). V was pared by 5 bases and J by 5 bases, with 21 bases between. The sample was PBMCs. The origin of this receptor is a boy aged 5-17 years in good health and CMV-seropositive. This chain connects TRBV15 to TRBJ1-2, with TRBD1 as a possible D gene (6 bases). CDR3 region: CATSQLDRRPRYGYTF. CDR3 sequence (DNA): TGTGCCACCAGCCAGTTGGACAGACGGCCCAGGTATGGCTACACCTTC.